Below, one T cell receptor beta chain is given with its context. The target antigen is unknown. Sequencing targeted expressed TCRB transcripts, as all isolated RNA had been reverse transcribed. Sequencing was performed with immunoSEQ multiplex PCR; in TCRdb, only in-frame clones are kept and a portion is missing. The sample contains roughly 330,000 clones, approximately 15% of which appear only once. These data belong to a study of beta chain features in type 1 diabetes. Findings and limits, study-wide: People with Type 1 diabetes carried modestly yet significantly shorter TCRB CDR3s in all four CD4+ subsets. Whether HLA type influences TCRB rearrangement remained unresolved here.

The germline V and J ends were trimmed by 5 bases and 5 bases, with 18 bases remaining between them. Germline V CDR1 and CDR2: MNHEY, SVGAGI. The CDR3 is 15 residues long. The genes are TRBV6-5 and TRBJ2-5; possibly TRBD1 for D (6 bases). The specimen sequenced was naive CD4+ T cells from blood. The TCR sequence derives from a woman aged 18-29 years with type 1 diabetes. DNA of the CDR3: TGTGCCAGCAGTAACGTCAGGGGACACTTTGAGACCCAGTACTTC. Protein product: CASSNVRGHFETQYF.